A single sample gave rise to the 21 T cell receptor beta chains below, sequenced in a study of response to subunit inactivated influenza vaccine. From the RT-PCR reads, TCRdb called clonotypes with MiXCR, one entry per CDR3 protein. The sample has a few hundred thousand distinct CDR3 sequences, 20% to 25% seen once; the top ten hold approximately 10%. This specimen consisted of PBMCs from blood, obtained about 20 months after vaccination. The origin of the receptors is a man aged 45-69 years who received an inactivated influenza vaccine.

This clonotype was counted a few times. The J gene is TRBJ1-1, the V gene TRBV3-1; TRBD1 might be the D (6 bases). Germline CDR1 LGHDT, CDR2 YNNKEL (reference sequence). This CDR3 comprises 14 residues. With 2 bases removed from V and 6 bases from J, the gap between germline ends came to 13 bases. CDR3 in amino acids: CASSQTTGSAEAFF. In DNA form, the CDR3 reads TGTGCCAGCAGCCAAACGACAGGTTCAGCTGAAGCTTTCTTT. Drawing the rest from reference TRBV3-1 and TRBJ1-1, the complete variable domain is DTAVSQTPKYLVTQMGNDKSIKCEQNLGHDTMYWYKQDSKKFLKIMFSYNNKELIINETVPNRFSPKSPDKAHLNLHINSLELGDSAVYFCASSQTTGSAEAFFGQGTRLTVV.

The V and J genes are TRBV20-1 and TRBJ1-5; D is uncertain. This CDR3 is 13 amino acids long. V lost 6 bases, J lost 2 bases, and 11 bases lay in between. Germline V gene lookup returns CDR1 DFQATT and CDR2 SNEGSKA (reference sequence). The CDR3: CSARWGGNQPQHF. For the CDR3, the DNA is TGCAGTGCCAGATGGGGAGGCAATCAGCCCCAGCATTTT.

This clonotype was counted only a few times. V gene TRBV9 combines with J gene TRBJ2-3; D unclear. With 0 bases removed from V and 6 bases from J, the gap between germline ends came to 11 bases. The germline gives CDR1 SGDLS, CDR2 YYNGEE. The CDR3 covers 14 residues. The CDR3: CASSVGGVEDTQYF. The CDR3 region has the DNA TGTGCCAGCAGCGTAGGTGGGGTGGAGGATACGCAGTATTTT.

Many counts were recorded for this clonotype. The V gene is TRBV4-1, the J gene TRBJ1-3; D remains ambiguous. The CDR3 consists of 15 residues. Germline V gene sequence: CDR1 MGHRA, CDR2 YSYEKL. The V and J ends lost 4 bases and 0 bases respectively, with 10 bases between them. Here the CDR3 DNA reads TGCGCCAGCAGCCTTGCTAGGCGCTCTGGAAACACCATATATTTT. Translated, it gives CASSLARRSGNTIYF.

The chain carries TRBV30 and TRBJ2-3; D gene unclear. V lost 7 bases to trimming and J lost 3 bases, with 17 bases between them. Germline CDR1 GTSNPN, CDR2 SVGIG (reference sequence). CDR3 length: 14 residues. CDR3 in DNA: TGTGCCTTGCAAAGAGTTGGCGTGACAGATACGCAGTATTTT. It specifies CALQRVGVTDTQYF.

This chain joins TRBV6-6 and TRBJ2-5; 9 nucleotides match TRBD1. V lost 5 bases, J lost 6 bases, and 4 bases stayed unmatched. CDR3 length equals 13 residues. CDR1 MNHNY and CDR2 SVGAGI come from the germline V gene (reference sequence). The CDR3, as DNA: TGTGCCAGCAGTACAGGGGGCGAAAAGACCCAGTACTTC. It yields the protein CASSTGGEKTQYF.

The chain joins TRBV14 to TRBJ2-5, with TRBD2 matching 12 bases. Germline-derived CDR1 and CDR2 are SGHDN and FVKESK. The CDR3 contains 16 residues. V shed 0 bases, J shed 5 bases, and the junction held 4 bases outside the gene matches. CDR3 sequence: CASSQDSSGRAETQYF. The DNA for the CDR3 is TGTGCCAGCAGCCAAGATTCTAGCGGGAGGGCGGAGACCCAGTACTTC.

The J gene is TRBJ2-5, the V gene TRBV12-3 or TRBV12-4; unclear D gene. Deletions cut 6 bases from V and 0 bases from J, with 8 bases between. The CDR3 is 13 residues long. CDR3 DNA sequence: TGTGCCAGCAGCCCCGACTACCAAGAGACCCAGTACTTC. It is translated as CASSPDYQETQYF.

The genes are TRBV5-8 and TRBJ2-2, with a possible D match to TRBD2 (5 bases). Trimming cost V 3 bases and J 2 bases, with 14 bases left between them. Germline V gives CDR1 SGHTS, CDR2 YDEGEE. The CDR3 contains 16 residues. The chain's CDR3 is CASSYDPGINTGELFF. CDR3 sequence (DNA): TGTGCCAGCAGCTACGACCCCGGGATTAACACCGGGGAGCTGTTTTTT.

This clonotype was detected only a few times. The chain couples TRBV12-3 or TRBV12-4 to TRBJ2-1; 7 bases are shared with TRBD2. The length of the CDR3 is 16 residues. V trimming: 5 bases; J trimming: 0 bases; junction bases outside the gene matches: 7. CDR3 loop: CASSPKAGNSYNEQFF. Written as DNA, the CDR3 is TGTGCCAGCAGTCCTAAAGCGGGGAACTCCTACAATGAGCAGTTCTTC.

This clonotype was seen only once. The V call is TRBV20-1, the J call TRBJ2-2; tentative D call: TRBD1 (5 bases). In germline, CDR1 is DFQATT, CDR2 SNEGSKA (reference sequence). CDR3 length equals 14 residues. V was trimmed by 3 bases and J by 6 bases, leaving 14 bases between them. The CDR3 DNA sequence: TGCAGTGCTAGTGACCCTCAGGGTTCCGGGGAGCTGTTTTTT. It specifies CSASDPQGSGELFF.

V and J are TRBV6-5 and TRBJ2-7, with D possibly TRBD1 on 6 matching bases. From germline, CDR1 is MNHEY and CDR2 SVGAGI. V lost 0 bases, J lost 0 bases, and 12 bases lay in between. This CDR3 spans 16 amino acids. In DNA form, the CDR3 reads TGTGCCAGCAGTTACTCCAGTGACAGGATCTCCTACGAGCAGTACTTC. Its translation is CASSYSSDRISYEQYF.

The chain joins TRBV11-2 to TRBJ2-7; D remains ambiguous. From germline, CDR1 is SGHAT and CDR2 FQNNGV. V dropped 5 bases and J dropped 0 bases, with 14 bases sitting between them. The length of the CDR3 is 15 residues. The CDR3 DNA follows: TGTGCCAGCAGCCTAAATCTAGGGTCCTCCTACGAGCAGTACTTC. It is translated as CASSLNLGSSYEQYF.

The J gene is TRBJ1-1, the V gene TRBV6-2 or TRBV6-3; 7 nucleotides agree with TRBD1. CDR1 is MNHEY, CDR2 SVGEGT, per germline. The J segment lost 5 bases and the V segment lost 9 bases, leaving 9 bases of the junction unmatched. There are 13 residues in the CDR3. DNA of the CDR3: TGTGCCAGTGGACGGACAGGACGGACTGAAGCTTTCTTT. It is translated as CASGRTGRTEAFF.

The rearrangement uses TRBV30 and TRBJ1-5; D is perhaps TRBD1 (6 bases). Trimming left V 2 bases short and J 4 bases short, with 9 bases between. Germline CDR1 is GTSNPN and CDR2 is SVGIG (reference sequence). There are 13 residues in the CDR3. The CDR3 bases are TGTGCCTGGAGTAAAACAGGGAATCAGCCCCAGCATTTT. It yields the protein CAWSKTGNQPQHF.

Only a few counts were recorded for this clonotype. V and J are TRBV6-1 and TRBJ2-2; the D gene is possibly TRBD1 (6 bases). Between the trimmed V and J ends, which lost 5 bases and 3 bases, there was a span of 10 bases. The CDR3 spans 14 residues. CDR1 MNHNS and CDR2 SASEGT come from the germline V gene. In nucleotides, the CDR3 is TGTGCCAGCAGTCCAGGGGCCGACACCGGGGAGCTGTTTTTT. Amino acid sequence: CASSPGADTGELFF.

This clonotype came up a few times. This chain connects TRBV6-1 to TRBJ2-1, with no clear D. The germline CDR1 and CDR2 sequences are MNHNS and SASEGT. V lost 6 bases, J lost 3 bases, and 24 bases lay in between. The CDR3 has 18 residues. The CDR3 DNA reads as TGTGCCAGCAGAAAGATGGCCTTGGACGCTACTGGCTACAATGAGCAGTTCTTC. This sequence encodes CASRKMALDATGYNEQFF.

This clonotype was seen more than once but under ten times. The chain employs TRBV20-1 and TRBJ2-7; TRBD2 might be the D (6 bases). CDR1 and CDR2 from the germline V gene are DFQATT and SNEGSKA (reference sequence). The CDR3 has 12 residues. V lost 6 bases, J lost 9 bases, and 18 bases lay in between. The CDR3 protein is CSATFPGLGQYF. CDR3 nucleotide sequence: TGCAGTGCCACATTTCCGGGACTTGGGCAGTACTTC.

V and J are TRBV20-1 and TRBJ1-2; TRBD1 matches at 8 bases. The V segment lost 4 bases and the J segment 4 bases; nucleotides outside the gene matches: 2. The CDR3 extends over 12 amino acids. CDR1 and CDR2 from the germline V gene are DFQATT and SNEGSKA (reference sequence). For the CDR3, the DNA is TGCAGTGCTACAGGGGGCAGCTATGGCTACACCTTC. This codes for CSATGGSYGYTF.

This clonotype occurred many times. The chain combines TRBV24-1 with TRBJ2-1; TRBD2 is a possible D gene (6 bases). V was shortened by 4 bases and J by 9 bases, with 18 bases between the two germline ends. The CDR3 loop spans 15 amino acids. Germline assignment: CDR1 KGHDR and CDR2 SFDVKD. The CDR3 sequence: CATSDKSGWGGEQFF. CDR3 nucleotides: TGTGCCACCAGTGACAAGAGCGGGTGGGGTGGTGAGCAGTTCTTC.

The chain uses TRBV20-1 and TRBJ2-7, with D perhaps TRBD1 (5 bases). Per the germline V gene, CDR1 is DFQATT and CDR2 is SNEGSKA (reference sequence). The CDR3 is 15 residues long. Trimming left V 5 bases short and J 7 bases short, with 24 bases between. The chain's CDR3 is CSAHPTGILTEEQYF. The CDR3, as DNA: TGCAGTGCTCATCCAACAGGCATCCTTACTGAAGAGCAGTACTTC.